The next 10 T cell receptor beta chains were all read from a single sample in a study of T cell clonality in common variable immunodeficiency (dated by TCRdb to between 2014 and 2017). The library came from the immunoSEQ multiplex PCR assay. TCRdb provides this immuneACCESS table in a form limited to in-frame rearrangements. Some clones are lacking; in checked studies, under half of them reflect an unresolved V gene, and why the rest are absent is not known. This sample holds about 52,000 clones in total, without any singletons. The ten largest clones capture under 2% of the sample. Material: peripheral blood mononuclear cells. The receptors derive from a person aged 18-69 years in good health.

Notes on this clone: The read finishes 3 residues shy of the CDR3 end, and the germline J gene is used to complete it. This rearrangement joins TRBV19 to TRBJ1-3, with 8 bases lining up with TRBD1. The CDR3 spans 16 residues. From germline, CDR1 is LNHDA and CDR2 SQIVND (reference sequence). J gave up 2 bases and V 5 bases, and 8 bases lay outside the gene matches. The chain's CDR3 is CASSLGQGAAGNTIYF. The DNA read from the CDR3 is TGTGCCAGTAGTCTCGGACAGGGAGCGGCTGGAAACACC.

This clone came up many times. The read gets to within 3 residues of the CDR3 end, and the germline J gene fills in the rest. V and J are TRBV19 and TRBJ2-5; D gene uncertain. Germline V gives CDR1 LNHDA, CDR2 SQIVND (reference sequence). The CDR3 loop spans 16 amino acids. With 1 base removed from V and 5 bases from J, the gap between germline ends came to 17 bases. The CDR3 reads CASSIGPSSSFETQYF. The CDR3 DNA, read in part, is TGTGCCAGTAGTATAGGTCCTTCGTCTTCTTTTGAGACC.

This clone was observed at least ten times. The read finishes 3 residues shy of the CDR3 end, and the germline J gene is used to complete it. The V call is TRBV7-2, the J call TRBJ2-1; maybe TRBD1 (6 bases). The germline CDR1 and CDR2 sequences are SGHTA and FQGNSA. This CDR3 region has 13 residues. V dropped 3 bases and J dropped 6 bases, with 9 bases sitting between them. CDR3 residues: CASSFVQGNEQFF. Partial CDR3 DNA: TGTGCCAGCAGCTTCGTACAGGGCAATGAG.

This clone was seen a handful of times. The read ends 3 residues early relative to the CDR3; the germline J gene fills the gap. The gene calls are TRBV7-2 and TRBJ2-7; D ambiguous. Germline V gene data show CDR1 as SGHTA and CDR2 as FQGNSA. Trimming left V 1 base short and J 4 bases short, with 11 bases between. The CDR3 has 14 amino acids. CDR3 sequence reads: CASSLGPSSYEQYF. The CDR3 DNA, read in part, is TGTGCCAGCAGCTTAGGCCCTAGTAGTTACGAG.

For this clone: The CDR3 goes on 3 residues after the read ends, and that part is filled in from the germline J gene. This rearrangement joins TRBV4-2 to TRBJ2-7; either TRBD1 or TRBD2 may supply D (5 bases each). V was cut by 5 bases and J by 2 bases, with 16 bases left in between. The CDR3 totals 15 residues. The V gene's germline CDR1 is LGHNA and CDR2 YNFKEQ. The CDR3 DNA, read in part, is TGTGCCAGCAGCAGGGGTGAAGGGAGTACCTACGAG. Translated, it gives CASSRGEGSTYE. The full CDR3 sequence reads CASSRGEGSTYEQYF.

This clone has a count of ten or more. Partial CDR3 DNA: TGCGCCAGCAGCTTGTTCGGGAGCACAGATACG. Translated, it gives CASSLFGSTDT. Given in full, the CDR3 is CASSLFGSTDTQYF. The chain uses TRBV5-1 and TRBJ2-3; no reliable D call. The CDR3 end lies 3 residues beyond the end of the read and is filled in from the germline J gene. The CDR3 extends over 14 amino acids. The germline V gene has CDR1 SGHRS and CDR2 YFSETQ. Deletions cut 1 base from V and 0 bases from J, with 6 bases between. Drawing the rest from reference TRBV5-1 and TRBJ2-3, the complete variable domain is KAGVTQTPRYLIKTRGQQVTLSCSPISGHRSVSWYQQTPGQGLQFLFEYFSETQRNKGNFPGRFSGRQFSNSRSEMNVSTLELGDSALYLCASSLFGSTDTQYFGPGTRLTVL.

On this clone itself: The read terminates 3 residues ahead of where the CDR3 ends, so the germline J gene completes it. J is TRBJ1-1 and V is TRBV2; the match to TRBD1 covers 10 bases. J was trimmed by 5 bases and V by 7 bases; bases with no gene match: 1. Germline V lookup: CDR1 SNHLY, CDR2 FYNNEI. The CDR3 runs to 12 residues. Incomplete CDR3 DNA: TGTGCCAGCAAGGACAGGGGGACTGAA. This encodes CASKDRGTE. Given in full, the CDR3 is CASKDRGTEAFF.

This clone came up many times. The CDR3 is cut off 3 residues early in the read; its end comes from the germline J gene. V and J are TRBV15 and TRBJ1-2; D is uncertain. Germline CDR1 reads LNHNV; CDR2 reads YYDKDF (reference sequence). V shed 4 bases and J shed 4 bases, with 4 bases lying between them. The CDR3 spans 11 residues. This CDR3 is CATSNGYGYTF. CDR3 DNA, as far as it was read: TGTGCCACCAGCAACGGCTATGGC.

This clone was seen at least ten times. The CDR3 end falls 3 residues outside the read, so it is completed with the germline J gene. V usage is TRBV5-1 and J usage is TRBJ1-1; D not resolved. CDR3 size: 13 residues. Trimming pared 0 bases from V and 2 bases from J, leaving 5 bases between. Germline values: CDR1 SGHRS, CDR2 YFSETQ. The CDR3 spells CASSLGRNTEAFF. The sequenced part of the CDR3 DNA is TGCGCCAGCAGCTTGGGCAGAAACACTGAA.

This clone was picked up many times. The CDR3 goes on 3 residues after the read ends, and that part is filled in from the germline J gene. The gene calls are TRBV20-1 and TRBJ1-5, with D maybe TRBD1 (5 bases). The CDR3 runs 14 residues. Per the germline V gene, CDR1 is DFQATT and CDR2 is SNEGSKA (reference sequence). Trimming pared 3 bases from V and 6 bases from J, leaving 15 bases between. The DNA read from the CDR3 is TGCAGTGCTAGTAGGGGAGAGACCAGTCAGCCC. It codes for CSASRGETSQP. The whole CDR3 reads CSASRGETSQPQHF.